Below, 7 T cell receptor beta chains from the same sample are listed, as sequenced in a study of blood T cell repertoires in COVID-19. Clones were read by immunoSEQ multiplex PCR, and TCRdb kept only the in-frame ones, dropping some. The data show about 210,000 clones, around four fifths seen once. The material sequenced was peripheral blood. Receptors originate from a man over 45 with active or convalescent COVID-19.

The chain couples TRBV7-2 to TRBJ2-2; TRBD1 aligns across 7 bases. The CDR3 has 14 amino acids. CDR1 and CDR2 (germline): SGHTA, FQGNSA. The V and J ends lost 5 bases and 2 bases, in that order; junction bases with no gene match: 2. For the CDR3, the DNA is TGTGCCAGCAGCACAGGGGTTAACACCGGGGAGCTGTTTTTT. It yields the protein CASSTGVNTGELFF.

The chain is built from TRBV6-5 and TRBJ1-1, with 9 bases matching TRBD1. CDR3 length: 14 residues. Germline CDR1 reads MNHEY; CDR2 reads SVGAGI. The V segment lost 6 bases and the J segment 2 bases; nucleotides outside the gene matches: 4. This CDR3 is CASSRDRVNTEAFF. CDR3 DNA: TGTGCCAGCAGCCGGGACAGGGTTAACACTGAAGCTTTCTTT.

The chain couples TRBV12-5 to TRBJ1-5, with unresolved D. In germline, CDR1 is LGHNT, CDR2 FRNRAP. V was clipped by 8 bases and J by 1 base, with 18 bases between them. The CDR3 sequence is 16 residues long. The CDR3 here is CASRRTDTLSNQPQHF. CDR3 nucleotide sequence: TGTGCTAGTAGGCGAACCGACACCCTAAGCAATCAGCCCCAGCATTTT. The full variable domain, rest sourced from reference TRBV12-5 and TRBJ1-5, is DARVTQTPRHKVTEMGQEVTMRCQPILGHNTVFWYRQTMMQGLELLAYFRNRAPLDDSGMPKDRFSAEMPDATLATLKIQPSEPRDSAVYFCASRRTDTLSNQPQHFGDGTRLSIL.

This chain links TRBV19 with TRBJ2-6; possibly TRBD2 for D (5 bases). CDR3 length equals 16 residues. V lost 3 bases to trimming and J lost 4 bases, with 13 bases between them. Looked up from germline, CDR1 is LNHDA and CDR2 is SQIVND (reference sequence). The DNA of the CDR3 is TGTGCCAGTAGTATCGGCGCCGGGGTGGGGGCCAACGTCCTGACTTTC. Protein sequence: CASSIGAGVGANVLTF.

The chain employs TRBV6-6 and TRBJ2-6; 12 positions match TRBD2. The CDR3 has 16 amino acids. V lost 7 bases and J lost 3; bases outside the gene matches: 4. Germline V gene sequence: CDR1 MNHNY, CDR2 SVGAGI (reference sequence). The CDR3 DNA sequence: TGTGCCAGCAACCTAGCGGGGGGGAGTGGGGCCAACGTCCTGACTTTC. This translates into CASNLAGGSGANVLTF.

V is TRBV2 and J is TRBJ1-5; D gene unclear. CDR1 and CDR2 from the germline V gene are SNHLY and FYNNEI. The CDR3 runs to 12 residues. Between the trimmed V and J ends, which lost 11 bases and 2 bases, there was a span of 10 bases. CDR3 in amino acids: CAAGVGNQPQHF. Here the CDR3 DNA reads TGTGCCGCCGGGGTAGGCAATCAGCCCCAGCATTTT.

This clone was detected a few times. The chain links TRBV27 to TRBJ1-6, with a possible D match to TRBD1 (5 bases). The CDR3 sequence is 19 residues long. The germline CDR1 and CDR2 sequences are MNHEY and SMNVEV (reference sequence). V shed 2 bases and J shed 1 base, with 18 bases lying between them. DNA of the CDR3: TGTGCCAGCAGTTTAGACGCTTTAATGGGGGGTTCCTATAATTCACCCCTCCACTTT. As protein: CASSLDALMGGSYNSPLHF.